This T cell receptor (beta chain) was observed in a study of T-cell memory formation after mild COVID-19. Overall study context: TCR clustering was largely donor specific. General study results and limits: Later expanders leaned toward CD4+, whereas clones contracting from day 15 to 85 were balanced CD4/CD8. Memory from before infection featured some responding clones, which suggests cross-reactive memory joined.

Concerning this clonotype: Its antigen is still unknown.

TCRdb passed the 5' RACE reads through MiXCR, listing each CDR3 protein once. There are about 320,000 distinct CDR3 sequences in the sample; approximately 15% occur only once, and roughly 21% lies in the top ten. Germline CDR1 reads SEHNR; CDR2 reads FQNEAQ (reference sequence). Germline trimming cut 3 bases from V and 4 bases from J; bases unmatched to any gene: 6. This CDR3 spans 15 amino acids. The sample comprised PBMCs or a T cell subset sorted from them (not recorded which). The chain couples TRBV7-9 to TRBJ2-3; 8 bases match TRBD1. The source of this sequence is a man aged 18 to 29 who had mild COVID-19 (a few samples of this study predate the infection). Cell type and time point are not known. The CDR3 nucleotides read TGTGCCAGCAGCTTCGCGGACAGGGTGTCAGATACGCAGTATTTT. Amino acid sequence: CASSFADRVSDTQYF. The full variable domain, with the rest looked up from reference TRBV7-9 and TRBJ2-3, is DTGVSQNPRHKITKRGQNVTFRCDPISEHNRLYWYRQTLGQGPEFLTYFQNEAQLEKSRLLSDRFSAERPKGSFSTLEIQRTEQGDSAMYLCASSFADRVSDTQYFGPGTRLTVL.